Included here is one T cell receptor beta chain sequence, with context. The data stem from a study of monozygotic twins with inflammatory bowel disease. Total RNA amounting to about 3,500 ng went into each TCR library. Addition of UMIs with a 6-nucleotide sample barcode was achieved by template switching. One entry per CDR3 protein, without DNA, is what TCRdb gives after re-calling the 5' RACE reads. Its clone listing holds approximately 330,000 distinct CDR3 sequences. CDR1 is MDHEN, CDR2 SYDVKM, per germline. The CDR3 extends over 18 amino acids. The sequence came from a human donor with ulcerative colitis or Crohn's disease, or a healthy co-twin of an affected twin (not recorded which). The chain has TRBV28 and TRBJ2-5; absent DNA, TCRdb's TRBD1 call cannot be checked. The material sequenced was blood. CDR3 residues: CASRATGTGAQRVETQYF. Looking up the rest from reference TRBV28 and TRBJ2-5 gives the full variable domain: DVKVTQSSRYLVKRTGEKVFLECVQDMDHENMFWYRQDPGLGLRLIYFSYDVKMKEKGDIPEGYSVSREKKERFSLILESASTNQTSMYLCASRATGTGAQRVETQYFGPGTRLLVL.